This entry concerns a single TCR beta chain. Its specificity is unknown. There are 19 residues in the CDR3. Between the trimmed V and J ends, which lost 10 bases and 4 bases, there was a span of 34 bases. Germline values: CDR1 MRHNA, CDR2 SNTAGT. The data stem from a study of T cells in localized non-small cell lung cancer. Sequenced by immunoSEQ multiplex PCR; TCRdb stores in-frame clones only, minus some. The sample records 34,000 or so clones, roughly 93% being singletons. Findings and limits, study-wide: Those with higher blood T cell density had longer overall survival. Turning up in adjacent lung were a median about 56 of the top 100 tumor clones.

V and J are TRBV6-4 and TRBJ1-1, with D perhaps matching TRBD1 (5 bases). Sequencing used peripheral blood, obtained before any cancer treatment. This receptor was identified in an older female donor with stage I lung adenocarcinoma. The CDR3 DNA reads as TGTGCCACATCAGGGACCAATGCCGTCACCCCGGACACCTTCACTGAAGCTTTCTTT. It codes for CATSGTNAVTPDTFTEAFF.